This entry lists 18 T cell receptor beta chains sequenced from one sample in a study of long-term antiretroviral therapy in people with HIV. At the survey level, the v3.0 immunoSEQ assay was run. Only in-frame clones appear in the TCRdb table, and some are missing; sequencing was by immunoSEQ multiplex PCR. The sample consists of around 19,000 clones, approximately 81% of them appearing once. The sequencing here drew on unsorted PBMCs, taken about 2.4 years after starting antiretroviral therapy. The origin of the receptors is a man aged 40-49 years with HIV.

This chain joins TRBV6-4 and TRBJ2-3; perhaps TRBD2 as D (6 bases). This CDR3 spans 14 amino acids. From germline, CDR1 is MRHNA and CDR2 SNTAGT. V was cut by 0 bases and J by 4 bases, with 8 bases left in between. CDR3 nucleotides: TGTGCCAGCAGTGACTCCAGCGGGCCAGATACGCAGTATTTT. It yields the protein CASSDSSGPDTQYF.

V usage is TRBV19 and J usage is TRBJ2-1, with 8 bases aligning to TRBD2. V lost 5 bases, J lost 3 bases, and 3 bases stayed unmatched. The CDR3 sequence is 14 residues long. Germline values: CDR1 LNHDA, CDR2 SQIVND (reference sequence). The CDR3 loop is CASSPLAGYNEQFF. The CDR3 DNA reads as TGTGCCAGTAGTCCTCTAGCGGGCTACAATGAGCAGTTCTTC.

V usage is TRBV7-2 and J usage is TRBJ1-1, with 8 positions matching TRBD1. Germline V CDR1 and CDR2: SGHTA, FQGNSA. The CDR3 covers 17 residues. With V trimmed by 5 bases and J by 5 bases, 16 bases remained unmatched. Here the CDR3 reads CASSAPTGGRVLTEAFF. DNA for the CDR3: TGTGCCAGCAGCGCCCCAACAGGGGGAAGGGTCTTAACTGAAGCTTTCTTT.

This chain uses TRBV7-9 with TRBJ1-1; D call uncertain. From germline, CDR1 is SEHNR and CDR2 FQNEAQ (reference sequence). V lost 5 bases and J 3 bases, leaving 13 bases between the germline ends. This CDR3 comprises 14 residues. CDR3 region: CASSPRYDYTEAFF. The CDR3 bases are TGTGCCAGCAGCCCTAGGTACGATTACACTGAAGCTTTCTTT. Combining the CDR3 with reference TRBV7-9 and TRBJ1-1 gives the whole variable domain DTGVSQNPRHKITKRGQNVTFRCDPISEHNRLYWYRQTLGQGPEFLTYFQNEAQLEKSRLLSDRFSAERPKGSFSTLEIQRTEQGDSAMYLCASSPRYDYTEAFFGQGTRLTVV.

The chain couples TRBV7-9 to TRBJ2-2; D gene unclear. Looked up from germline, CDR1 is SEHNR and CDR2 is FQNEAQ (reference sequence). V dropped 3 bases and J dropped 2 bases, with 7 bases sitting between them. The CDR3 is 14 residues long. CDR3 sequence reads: CASSLVGNTGELFF. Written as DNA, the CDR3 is TGTGCCAGCAGCTTGGTGGGAAACACCGGGGAGCTGTTTTTT.

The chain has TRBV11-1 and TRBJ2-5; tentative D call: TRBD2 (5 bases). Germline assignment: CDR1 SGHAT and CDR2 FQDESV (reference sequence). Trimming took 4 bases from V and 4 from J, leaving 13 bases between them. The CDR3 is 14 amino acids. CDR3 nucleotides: TGTGCCAGCAGCTCCCCCCCTAGCTCAGAGACCCAGTACTTC. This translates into CASSSPPSSETQYF.

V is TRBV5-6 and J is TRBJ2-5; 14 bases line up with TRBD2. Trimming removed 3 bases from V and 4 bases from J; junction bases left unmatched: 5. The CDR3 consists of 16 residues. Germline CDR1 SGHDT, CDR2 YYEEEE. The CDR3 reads CASSSGTSGGRETQYF. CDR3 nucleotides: TGTGCCAGCAGCTCCGGGACTAGCGGGGGTCGAGAGACCCAGTACTTC.

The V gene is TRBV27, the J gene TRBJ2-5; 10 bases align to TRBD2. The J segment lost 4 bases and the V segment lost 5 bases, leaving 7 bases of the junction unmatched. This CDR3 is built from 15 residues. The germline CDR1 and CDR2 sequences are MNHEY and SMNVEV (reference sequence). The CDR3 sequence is CASSLRRLAGETQYF. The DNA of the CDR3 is TGTGCCAGCAGTCTCCGGAGACTAGCGGGAGAGACCCAGTACTTC.

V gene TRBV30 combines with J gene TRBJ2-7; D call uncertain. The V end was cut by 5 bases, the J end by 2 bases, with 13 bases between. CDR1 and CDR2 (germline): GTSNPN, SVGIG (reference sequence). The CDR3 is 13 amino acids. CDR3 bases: TGTGCCTGGGAGATAGGAGCCGCCTACGAGCAGTACTTC. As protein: CAWEIGAAYEQYF.

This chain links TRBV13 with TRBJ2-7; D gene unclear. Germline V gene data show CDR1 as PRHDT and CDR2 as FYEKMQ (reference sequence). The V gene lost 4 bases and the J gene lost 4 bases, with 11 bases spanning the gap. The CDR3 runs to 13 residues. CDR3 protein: CASSSRVGYEQYF. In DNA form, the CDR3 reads TGTGCCAGCAGCTCACGAGTTGGGTACGAGCAGTACTTC.

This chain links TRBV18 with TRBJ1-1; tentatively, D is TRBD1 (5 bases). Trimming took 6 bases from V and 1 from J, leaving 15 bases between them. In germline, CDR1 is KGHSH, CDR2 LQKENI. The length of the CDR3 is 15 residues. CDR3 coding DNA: TGTGCCAGCTCCTTGGGGCAGGCCACGAACACTGAAGCTTTCTTT. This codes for CASSLGQATNTEAFF.

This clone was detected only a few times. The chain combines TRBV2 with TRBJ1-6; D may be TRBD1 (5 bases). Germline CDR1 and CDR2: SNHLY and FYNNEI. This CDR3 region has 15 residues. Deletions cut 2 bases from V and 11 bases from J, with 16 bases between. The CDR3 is CASSEPLAWGTPLHF. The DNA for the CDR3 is TGTGCCAGCAGTGAACCGTTGGCATGGGGGACACCCCTCCACTTT.

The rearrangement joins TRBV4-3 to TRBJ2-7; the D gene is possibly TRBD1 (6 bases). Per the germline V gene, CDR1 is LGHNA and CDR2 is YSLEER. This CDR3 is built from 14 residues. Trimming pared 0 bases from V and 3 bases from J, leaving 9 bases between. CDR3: CASSQDRGGYEQYF. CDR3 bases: TGCGCCAGCAGCCAAGACAGGGGCGGCTACGAGCAGTACTTC.

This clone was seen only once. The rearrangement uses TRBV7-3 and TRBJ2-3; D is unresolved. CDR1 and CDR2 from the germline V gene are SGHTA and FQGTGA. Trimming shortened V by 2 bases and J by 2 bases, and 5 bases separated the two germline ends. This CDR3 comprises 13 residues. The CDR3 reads CASSLDNTDTQYF. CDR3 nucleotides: TGTGCCAGCAGCTTAGACAACACAGATACGCAGTATTTT. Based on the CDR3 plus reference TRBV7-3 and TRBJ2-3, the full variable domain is GAGVSQTPSNKVTEKGKYVELRCDPISGHTALYWYRQSLGQGPEFLIYFQGTGAADDSGLPNDRFFAVRPEGSVSTLKIQRTERGDSAVYLCASSLDNTDTQYFGPGTRLTVL.

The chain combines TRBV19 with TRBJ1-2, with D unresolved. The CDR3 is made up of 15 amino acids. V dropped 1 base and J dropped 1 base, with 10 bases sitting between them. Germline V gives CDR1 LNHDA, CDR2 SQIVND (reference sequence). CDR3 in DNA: TGTGCCAGTAGTATAGGAAGGACCATTAACTATGGCTACACCTTC. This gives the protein CASSIGRTINYGYTF. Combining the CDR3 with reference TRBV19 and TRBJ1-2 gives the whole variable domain DGGITQSPKYLFRKEGQNVTLSCEQNLNHDAMYWYRQDPGQGLRLIYYSQIVNDFQKGDIAEGYSVSREKKESFPLTVTSAQKNPTAFYLCASSIGRTINYGYTFGSGTRLTVV.

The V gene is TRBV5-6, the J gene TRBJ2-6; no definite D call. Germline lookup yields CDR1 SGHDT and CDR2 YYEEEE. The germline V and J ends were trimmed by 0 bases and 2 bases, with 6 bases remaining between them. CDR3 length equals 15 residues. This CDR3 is CASSLVQAGANVLTF. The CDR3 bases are TGTGCCAGCAGCTTGGTGCAGGCTGGGGCCAACGTCCTGACTTTC.

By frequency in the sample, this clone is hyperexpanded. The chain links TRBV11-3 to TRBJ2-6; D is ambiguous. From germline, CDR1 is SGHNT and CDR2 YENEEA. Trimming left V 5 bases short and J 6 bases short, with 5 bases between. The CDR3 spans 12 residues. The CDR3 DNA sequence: TGTGCCAGCAGCGCGGCGGCCAACGTCCTGACTTTC. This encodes CASSAAANVLTF.

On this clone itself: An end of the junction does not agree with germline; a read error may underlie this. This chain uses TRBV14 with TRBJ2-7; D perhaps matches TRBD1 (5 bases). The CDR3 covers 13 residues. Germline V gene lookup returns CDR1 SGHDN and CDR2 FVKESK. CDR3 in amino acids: CASSQDRKGSIDF. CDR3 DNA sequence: TGTGCCAGCAGCCAAGATCGAAAGGGGTCTATCGACTTC.